This TCR beta chain was identified in a study of T cells after posttransplantation cyclophosphamide. Study-wide results and caveats: Later post-transplant blood repertoires were often dominated by donor CD8+ memory clones. Tissue-infiltrating T cells from skin or gut overlapped little with blood T cells. Recipient CMV seropositivity and CMV reactivation strongly tracked TRB clonality.

Many counts were recorded for this clone. Its cognate antigen is unknown. The table came from immunoSEQ multiplex PCR; TCRdb's copy has only in-frame clones and leaves some out. The sample presents some 39,000 clones, none singletons. The CDR3 is 16 residues long. V lost 7 bases to trimming and J lost 4 bases, with 23 bases between them. Germline assignment: CDR1 SGHRS and CDR2 YFSETQ. Sequenced sample: PBMCs. This sequence was found in a girl aged 5-17 years in good health, CMV-negative, and a related stem cell transplant donor. The chain uses TRBV5-1 and TRBJ1-1, with D possibly TRBD1 on 5 matching bases. The DNA of the CDR3 is TGCGCCAGCTCCCCCCCTTTCCAGGGTCCGGTCACTGAAGCTTTCTTT. It specifies CASSPPFQGPVTEAFF.